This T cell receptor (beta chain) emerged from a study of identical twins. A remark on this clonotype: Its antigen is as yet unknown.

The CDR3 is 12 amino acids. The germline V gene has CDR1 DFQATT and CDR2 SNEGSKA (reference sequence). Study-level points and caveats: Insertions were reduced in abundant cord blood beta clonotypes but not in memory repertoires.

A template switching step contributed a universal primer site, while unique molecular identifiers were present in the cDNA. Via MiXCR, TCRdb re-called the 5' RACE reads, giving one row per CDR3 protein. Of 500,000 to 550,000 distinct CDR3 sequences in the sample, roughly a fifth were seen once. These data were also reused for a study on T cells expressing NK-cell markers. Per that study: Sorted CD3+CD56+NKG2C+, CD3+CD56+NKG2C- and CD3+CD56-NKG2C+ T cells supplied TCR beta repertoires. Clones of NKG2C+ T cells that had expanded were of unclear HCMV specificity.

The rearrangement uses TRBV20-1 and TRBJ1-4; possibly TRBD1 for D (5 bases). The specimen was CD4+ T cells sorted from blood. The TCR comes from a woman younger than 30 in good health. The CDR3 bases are TGCGCCACCGGGACCCTTAATGAAAAACTGTTTTTT. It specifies CATGTLNEKLFF.